This TCR beta chain was found in a study of blood T cell repertoires in COVID-19. Across the whole study: Acute-phase and convalescent COVID-19 samples originated in the United States, Italy and Spain. PBMCs, B-cell-depleted T cells, or T cells provided the cDNA or gDNA that made up the material.

Per the authors' pipeline: Reference gene primer amplification yielded estimated nucleated cell counts. The assay was immunoSEQ multiplex PCR, and TCRdb's table has in-frame clones only and misses some. V and J calls and clone size are as listed in that table; D and trimming were resolved from the DNA. Of roughly 80,000 clones in the sample, more than 75% were seen once. V shed 5 bases and J shed 3 bases, with 18 bases lying between them. The CDR3 runs to 16 residues. In germline, CDR1 is SGHTA, CDR2 FQGNSA. The V and J genes are TRBV7-2 and TRBJ2-3; D is unresolved. The sample taken for sequencing was peripheral blood. The origin of this receptor is a woman in her 70s with acute or convalescent COVID-19. The CDR3 nucleotides read TGTGCCAGCAGCCCCAAGGTGGCGGTAATGACAGATACGCAGTATTTT. This sequence encodes CASSPKVAVMTDTQYF.